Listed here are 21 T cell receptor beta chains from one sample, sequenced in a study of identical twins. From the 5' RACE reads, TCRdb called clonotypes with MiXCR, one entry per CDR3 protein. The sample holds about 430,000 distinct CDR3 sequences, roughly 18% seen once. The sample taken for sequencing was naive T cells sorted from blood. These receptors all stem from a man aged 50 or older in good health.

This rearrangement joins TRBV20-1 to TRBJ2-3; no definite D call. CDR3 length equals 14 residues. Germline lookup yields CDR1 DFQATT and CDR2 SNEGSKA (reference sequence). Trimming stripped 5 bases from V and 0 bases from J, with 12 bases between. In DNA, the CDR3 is TGCAGTGCTCGGGCAACGACTAGCACAGATACGCAGTATTTT. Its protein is CSARATTSTDTQYF.

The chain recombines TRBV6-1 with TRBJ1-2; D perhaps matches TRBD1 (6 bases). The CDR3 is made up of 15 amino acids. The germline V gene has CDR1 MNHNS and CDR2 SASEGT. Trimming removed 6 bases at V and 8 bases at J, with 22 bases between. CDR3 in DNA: TGTGCCAGCAGAAACGAACTGTTGGGGGCGCGAGGCTACACCTTC. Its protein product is CASRNELLGARGYTF.

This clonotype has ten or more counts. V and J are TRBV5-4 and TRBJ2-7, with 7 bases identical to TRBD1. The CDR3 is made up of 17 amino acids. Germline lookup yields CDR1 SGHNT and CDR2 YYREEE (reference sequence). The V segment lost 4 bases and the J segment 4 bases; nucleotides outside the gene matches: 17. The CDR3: CASSPRQGRPGDYEQYF. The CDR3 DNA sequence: TGTGCCAGCAGCCCCCGACAGGGTCGCCCTGGAGATTACGAGCAGTACTTC.

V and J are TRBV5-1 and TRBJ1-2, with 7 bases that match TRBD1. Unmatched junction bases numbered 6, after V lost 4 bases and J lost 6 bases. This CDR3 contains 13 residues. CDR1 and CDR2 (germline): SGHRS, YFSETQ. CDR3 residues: CASSRDRAHGYTF. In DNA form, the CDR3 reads TGCGCCAGCAGCCGAGACAGGGCCCATGGCTACACCTTC.

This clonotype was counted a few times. The CDR3 DNA follows: TGTGCCAGCAGCTTTACTAGCGGGAGGACCCCCGGGGAGCTGTTTTTT. This gives the protein CASSFTSGRTPGELFF. The gene calls are TRBV12-3 or TRBV12-4 and TRBJ2-2, with TRBD2 matching 12 bases. J lost 6 bases, V lost 6 bases, and 8 bases had no gene match. CDR3 length: 16 residues.

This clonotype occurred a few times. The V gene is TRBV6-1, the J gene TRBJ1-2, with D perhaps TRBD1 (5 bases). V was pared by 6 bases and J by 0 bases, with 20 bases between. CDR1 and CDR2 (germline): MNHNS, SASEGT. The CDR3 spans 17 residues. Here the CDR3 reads CASRKFGTTGTNYGYTF. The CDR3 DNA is TGTGCCAGCAGAAAGTTTGGGACGACTGGAACTAACTATGGCTACACCTTC.

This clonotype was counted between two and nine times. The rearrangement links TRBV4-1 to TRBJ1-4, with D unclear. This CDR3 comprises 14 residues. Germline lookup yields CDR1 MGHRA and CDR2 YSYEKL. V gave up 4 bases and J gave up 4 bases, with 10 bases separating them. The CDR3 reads CASSLHGLNEKLFF. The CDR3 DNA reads TGCGCCAGCAGCCTCCACGGCCTTAATGAAAAACTGTTTTTT.

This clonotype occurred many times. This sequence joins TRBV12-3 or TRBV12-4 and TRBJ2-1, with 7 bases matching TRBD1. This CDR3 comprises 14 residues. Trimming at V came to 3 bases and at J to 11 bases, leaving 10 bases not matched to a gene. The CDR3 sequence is CASSFPGTVMKQFF. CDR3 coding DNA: TGTGCCAGCAGTTTTCCCGGGACAGTTATGAAGCAGTTCTTC.

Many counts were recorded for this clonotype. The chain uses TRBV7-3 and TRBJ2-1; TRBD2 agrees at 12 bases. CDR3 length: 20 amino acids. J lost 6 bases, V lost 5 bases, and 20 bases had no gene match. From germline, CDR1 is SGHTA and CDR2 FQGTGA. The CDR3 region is CASSNTGLAGMGLRSNEQFF. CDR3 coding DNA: TGTGCCAGCAGCAATACCGGACTAGCGGGAATGGGCCTTCGGAGCAATGAGCAGTTCTTC. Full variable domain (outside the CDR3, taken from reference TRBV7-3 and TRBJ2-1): GAGVSQTPSNKVTEKGKYVELRCDPISGHTALYWYRQSLGQGPEFLIYFQGTGAADDSGLPNDRFFAVRPEGSVSTLKIQRTERGDSAVYLCASSNTGLAGMGLRSNEQFFGPGTRLTVL.

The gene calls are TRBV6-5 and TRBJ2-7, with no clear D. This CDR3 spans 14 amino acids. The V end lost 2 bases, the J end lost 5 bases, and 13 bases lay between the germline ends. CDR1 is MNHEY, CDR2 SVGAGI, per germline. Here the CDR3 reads CASSYAAGRDEQYF. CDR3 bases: TGTGCCAGCAGTTACGCGGCCGGTAGGGACGAGCAGTACTTC.

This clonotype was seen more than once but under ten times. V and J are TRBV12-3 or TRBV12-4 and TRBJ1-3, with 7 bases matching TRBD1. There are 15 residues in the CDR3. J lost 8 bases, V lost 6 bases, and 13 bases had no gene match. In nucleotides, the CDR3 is TGTGCCAGCAGCTATGGGGGGGGACAGTGGGACACCATATATTTT. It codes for CASSYGGGQWDTIYF.

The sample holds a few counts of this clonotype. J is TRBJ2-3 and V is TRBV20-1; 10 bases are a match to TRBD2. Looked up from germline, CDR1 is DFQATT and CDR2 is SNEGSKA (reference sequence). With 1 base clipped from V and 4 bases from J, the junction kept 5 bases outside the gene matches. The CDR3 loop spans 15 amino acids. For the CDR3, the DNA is TGCAGTGCTAGAGGGAGCGGGGGGGCCTCAGATACGCAGTATTTT. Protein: CSARGSGGASDTQYF.

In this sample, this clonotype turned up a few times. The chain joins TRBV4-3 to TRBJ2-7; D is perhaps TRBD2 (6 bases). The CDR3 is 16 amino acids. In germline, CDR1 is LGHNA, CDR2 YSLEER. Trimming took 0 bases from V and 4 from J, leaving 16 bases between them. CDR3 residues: CASSQDWGEARYEQYF. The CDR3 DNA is TGCGCCAGCAGCCAAGATTGGGGGGAGGCCAGATACGAGCAGTACTTC.

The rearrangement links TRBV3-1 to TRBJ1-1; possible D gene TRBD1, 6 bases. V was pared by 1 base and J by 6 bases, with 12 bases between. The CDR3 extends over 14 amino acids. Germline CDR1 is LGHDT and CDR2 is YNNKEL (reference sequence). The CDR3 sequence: CASSQVGQRAEAFF. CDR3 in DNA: TGTGCCAGCAGCCAAGTTGGACAGAGGGCTGAAGCTTTCTTT. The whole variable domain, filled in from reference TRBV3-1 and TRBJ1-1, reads DTAVSQTPKYLVTQMGNDKSIKCEQNLGHDTMYWYKQDSKKFLKIMFSYNNKELIINETVPNRFSPKSPDKAHLNLHINSLELGDSAVYFCASSQVGQRAEAFFGQGTRLTVV.

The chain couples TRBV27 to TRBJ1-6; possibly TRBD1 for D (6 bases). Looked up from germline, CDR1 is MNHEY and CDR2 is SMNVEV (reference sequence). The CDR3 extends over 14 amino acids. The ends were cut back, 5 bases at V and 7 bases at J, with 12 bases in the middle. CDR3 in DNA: TGTGCCAGCAGTCGAACAGGGTACAATTCACCCCTCCACTTT. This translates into CASSRTGYNSPLHF.

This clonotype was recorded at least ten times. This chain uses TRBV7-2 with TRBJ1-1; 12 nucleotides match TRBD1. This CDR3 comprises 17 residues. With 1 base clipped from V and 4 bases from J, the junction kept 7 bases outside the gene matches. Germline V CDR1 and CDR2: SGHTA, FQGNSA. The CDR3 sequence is CASSLVGTGGIGTEAFF. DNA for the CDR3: TGTGCCAGCAGCTTAGTAGGGACAGGGGGCATCGGCACTGAAGCTTTCTTT.

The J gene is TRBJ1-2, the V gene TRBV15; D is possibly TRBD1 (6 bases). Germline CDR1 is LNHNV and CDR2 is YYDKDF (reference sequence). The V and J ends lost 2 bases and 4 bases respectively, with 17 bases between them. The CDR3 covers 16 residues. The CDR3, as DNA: TGTGCCACCAGCAGACCGGAAACAGGGCCTGGCTATGGCTACACCTTC. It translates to CATSRPETGPGYGYTF.

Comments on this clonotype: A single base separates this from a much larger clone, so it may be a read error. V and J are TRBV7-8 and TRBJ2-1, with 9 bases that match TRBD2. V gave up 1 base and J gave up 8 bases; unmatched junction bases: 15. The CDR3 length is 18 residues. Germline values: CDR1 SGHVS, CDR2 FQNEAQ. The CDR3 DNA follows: TGTGCCAGCAGCTTAGACCCCGATGGAAGCGGGGGGCCGGATGAGCAGTTCTTC. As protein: CASSLDPDGSGGPDEQFF.

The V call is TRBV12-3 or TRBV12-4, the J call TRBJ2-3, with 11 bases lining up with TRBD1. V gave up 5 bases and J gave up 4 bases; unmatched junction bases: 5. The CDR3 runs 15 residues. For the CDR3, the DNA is TGTGCCAGCAGTACCAGGACAGGGGGCGCAGATACGCAGTATTTT. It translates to CASSTRTGGADTQYF.

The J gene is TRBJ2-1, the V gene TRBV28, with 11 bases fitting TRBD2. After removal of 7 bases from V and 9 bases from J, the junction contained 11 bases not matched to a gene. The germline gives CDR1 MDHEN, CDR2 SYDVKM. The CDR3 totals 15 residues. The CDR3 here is CASTSSSLAGVEQFF. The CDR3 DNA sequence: TGTGCCAGCACCTCCAGCTCACTAGCGGGAGTTGAGCAGTTCTTC.

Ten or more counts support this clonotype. The CDR3 DNA is TGCAGTGCATACAGGGTTGGGGAGACCCAGTACTTC. Translating it yields CSAYRVGETQYF. This chain joins TRBV20-1 and TRBJ2-5; a weak D match, TRBD1 (6 bases). CDR1 DFQATT and CDR2 SNEGSKA come from the germline V gene (reference sequence). CDR3 length: 12 residues. The germline V and J ends were trimmed by 6 bases and 5 bases, with 13 bases remaining between them.